This TCR beta chain was recovered during a study of OX40 agonist ivuxolimab in advanced cancers. Whole-study context: Three dose-escalation patients had partial responses: one with hepatocellular carcinoma and two with cutaneous melanoma. Overall study findings and caveats: At doses 0.1 to 3.0 mg/kg, CD4+ and CD8+ clones expanded.

The method was immunoSEQ multiplex PCR; TCRdb's version includes in-frame clones alone and lacks a portion of them. The table records tens of thousands of clones, 65% to 90% of them present only once. At cycle 4 day 1, cycle 7 day 1, and baseline, blood was sampled. The V and J ends lost 5 bases and 3 bases, in that order; junction bases with no gene match: 5. From germline, CDR1 is MNHEY and CDR2 SVGAGI. The CDR3 has 14 residues. Turning to this clone: The antigen remains unidentified.

This receptor was identified in an adult with an advanced solid tumor such as melanoma, head and neck, liver or kidney cancer. V usage is TRBV6-5 and J usage is TRBJ2-7, with 9 nucleotides matching TRBD1. This material consisted of CD4+ or CD8+ T cells sorted from blood, taken in a trial of the OX40 agonist ivuxolimab. The CDR3 region is CASSLTGQGYEQYF. CDR3 nucleotides: TGTGCCAGCAGTCTAACGGGACAGGGCTACGAGCAGTACTTC.